The table lists the clone carrying this T cell receptor (beta chain) with a few counts. V was clipped by 3 bases and J by 5 bases, with 17 bases between them. CDR1 is DFQATT and CDR2 is SNEGSKA in the germline V gene (reference sequence). This CDR3 spans 15 amino acids. This entry comes from a study of human T cells and chemical hapten exposure. The time point denotes: healthy volunteer bleed at 2 weeks. Whole blood, unfractionated, served as the material for total RNA extraction. Unique molecular identifiers were linked by the library to individual cDNA molecules. From the RACE reads, TCRdb called clonotypes with MiXCR, one entry per CDR3 protein. There are 80,000 to 100,000 distinct CDR3 sequences in the sample; around 9% occur only once, and roughly 3.1% lies in the top ten.

The chain joins TRBV20-1 to TRBJ1-5; the D gene is possibly TRBD1 (6 bases). Source material: whole blood. This TCR was recovered from a female donor in good health. Some clones in this sample may be carry-over from other donors' samples. CDR3: CSASPGTLRDQPQHF. Written as DNA, the CDR3 is TGCAGTGCTAGTCCCGGGACATTAAGGGATCAGCCCCAGCATTTT.